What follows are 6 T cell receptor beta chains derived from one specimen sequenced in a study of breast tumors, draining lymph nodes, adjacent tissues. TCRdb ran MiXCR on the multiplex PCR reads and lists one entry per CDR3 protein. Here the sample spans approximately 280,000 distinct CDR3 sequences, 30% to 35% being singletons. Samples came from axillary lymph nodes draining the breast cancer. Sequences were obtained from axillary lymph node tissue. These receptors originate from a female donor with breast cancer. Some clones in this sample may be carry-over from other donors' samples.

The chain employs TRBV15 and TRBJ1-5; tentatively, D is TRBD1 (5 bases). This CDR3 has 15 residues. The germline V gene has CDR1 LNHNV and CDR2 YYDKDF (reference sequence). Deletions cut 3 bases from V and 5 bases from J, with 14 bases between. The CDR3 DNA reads TGTGCCACCAGCAGTATTGCGGAGGGGTATCAGCCCCAGCATTTT. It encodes CATSSIAEGYQPQHF.

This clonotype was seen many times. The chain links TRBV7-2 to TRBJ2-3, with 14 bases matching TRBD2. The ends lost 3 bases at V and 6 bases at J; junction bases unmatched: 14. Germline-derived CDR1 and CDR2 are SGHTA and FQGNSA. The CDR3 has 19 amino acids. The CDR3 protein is CASSFVGLAGVSTYDTQYF. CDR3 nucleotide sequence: TGTGCCAGCAGCTTCGTGGGACTAGCGGGAGTATCGACCTACGATACGCAGTATTTT.

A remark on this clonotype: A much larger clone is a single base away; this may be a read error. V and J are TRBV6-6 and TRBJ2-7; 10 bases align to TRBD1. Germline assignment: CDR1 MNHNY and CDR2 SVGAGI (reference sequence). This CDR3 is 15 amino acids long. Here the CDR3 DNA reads TGTGCCAGCAGTTCCCCCGGGACAGGGGTCTACGAGCAGTGCTTC. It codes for CASSSPGTGVYEQCF.

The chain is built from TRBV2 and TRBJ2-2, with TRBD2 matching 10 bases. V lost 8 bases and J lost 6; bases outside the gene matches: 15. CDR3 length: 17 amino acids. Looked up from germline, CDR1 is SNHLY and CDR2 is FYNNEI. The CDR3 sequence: CASSPLASSGRSGELFF. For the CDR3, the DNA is TGTGCCAGCTCACCATTAGCGTCTAGCGGGAGATCCGGGGAGCTGTTTTTT.

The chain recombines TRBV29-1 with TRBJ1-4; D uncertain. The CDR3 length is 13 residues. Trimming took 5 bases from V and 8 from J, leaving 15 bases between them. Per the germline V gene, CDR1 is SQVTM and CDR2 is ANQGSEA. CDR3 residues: CSVLSGMGEKLFF. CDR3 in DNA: TGCAGCGTTTTATCGGGGATGGGGGAAAAACTGTTTTTT.

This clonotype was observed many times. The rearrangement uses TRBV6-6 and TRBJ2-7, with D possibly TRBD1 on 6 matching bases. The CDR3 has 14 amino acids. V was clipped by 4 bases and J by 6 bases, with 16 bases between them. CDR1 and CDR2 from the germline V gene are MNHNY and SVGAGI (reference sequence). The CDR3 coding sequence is TGTGCCAGCAGTTGGGGACCCGTGGACAGCGAGCAGTACTTC. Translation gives CASSWGPVDSEQYF.